This TCR beta chain comes out of a study of graft-versus-host responses after intestinal transplantation. Background on the study: Recipients uniformly received anti-thymocyte globulin induction, followed by tacrolimus and steroids for about 3 years. Notes on the study in general: GvH clones occurred in recipient marrow; some first appeared in ileum or blood.

Points on this clone: Its antigen is not known.

The repertoire was sequenced with immunoSEQ multiplex PCR; TCRdb's copy has only in-frame clones and lacks some. The table records 15,000 or so clones, roughly two thirds of them present only once. The germline gives CDR1 SGHKS, CDR2 YYEKEE (reference sequence). The CDR3 runs to 13 residues. The V gene lost 1 base and the J gene lost 0 bases, with 3 bases spanning the gap. Grafts had their tissue processed, releasing intraepithelial and lamina propria lymphocytes. This clonotype was sampled from a human patient who received an intestinal transplant, so some T cells may come from the graft donor. The chain couples TRBV5-5 to TRBJ2-3; D ambiguous. This specimen consisted of ileum tissue, obtained 674 days after intestinal transplantation. The CDR3 protein is CASSLQSTDTQYF. The CDR3 nucleotides are TGTGCCAGCAGCTTGCAGAGCACAGATACGCAGTATTTT.